This T cell receptor (beta chain) was identified in a study of blood T cells in healthy people across ages. The amount of total RNA extracted per sample was at least 6 micrograms. A second 7 to 11 cycle PCR used barcoded and J-beta primers. TCRdb re-called the 5' RACE reads through MiXCR, storing one row per CDR3 protein. The table has almost 800,000 distinct CDR3 sequences, over 45% seen once; the top ten hold around 22%. Findings and limits, study-wide: Aged donors had fewer naive CD4+ cells and lower diversity than long-lived donors.

In regard to this clonotype: The antigen is not known.

The germline V gene encodes CDR1 SGHTA and CDR2 FQGNSA. With V trimmed by 5 bases and J by 13 bases, 9 bases remained unmatched. The CDR3 is 14 residues long. This receptor was identified in a man under 40 in good health. Material: blood. This chain connects TRBV7-2 to TRBJ1-6; TRBD1 matches 9 bases. CDR3 protein: CASSTGQGGSPLHF. The CDR3 DNA sequence: TGTGCCAGCAGCACGGGACAGGGAGGCTCTCCCCTCCACTTT.